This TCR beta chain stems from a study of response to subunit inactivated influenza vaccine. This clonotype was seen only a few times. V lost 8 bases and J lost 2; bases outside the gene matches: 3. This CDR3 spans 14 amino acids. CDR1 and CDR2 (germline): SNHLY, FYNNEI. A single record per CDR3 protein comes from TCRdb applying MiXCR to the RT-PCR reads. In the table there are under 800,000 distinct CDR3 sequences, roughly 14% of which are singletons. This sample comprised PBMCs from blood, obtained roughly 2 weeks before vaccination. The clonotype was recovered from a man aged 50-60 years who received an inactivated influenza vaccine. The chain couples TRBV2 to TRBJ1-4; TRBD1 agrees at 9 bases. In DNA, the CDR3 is TGTGCCAGCGGGGACAGGGCGACTAATGAAAAACTGTTTTTT. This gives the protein CASGDRATNEKLFF. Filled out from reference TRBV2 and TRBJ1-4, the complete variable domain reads EPEVTQTPSHQVTQMGQEVILRCVPISNHLYFYWYRQILGQKVEFLVSFYNNEISEKSEIFDDQFSVERPDGSNFTLKIRSTKLEDSAMYFCASGDRATNEKLFFGSGTQLSVL.